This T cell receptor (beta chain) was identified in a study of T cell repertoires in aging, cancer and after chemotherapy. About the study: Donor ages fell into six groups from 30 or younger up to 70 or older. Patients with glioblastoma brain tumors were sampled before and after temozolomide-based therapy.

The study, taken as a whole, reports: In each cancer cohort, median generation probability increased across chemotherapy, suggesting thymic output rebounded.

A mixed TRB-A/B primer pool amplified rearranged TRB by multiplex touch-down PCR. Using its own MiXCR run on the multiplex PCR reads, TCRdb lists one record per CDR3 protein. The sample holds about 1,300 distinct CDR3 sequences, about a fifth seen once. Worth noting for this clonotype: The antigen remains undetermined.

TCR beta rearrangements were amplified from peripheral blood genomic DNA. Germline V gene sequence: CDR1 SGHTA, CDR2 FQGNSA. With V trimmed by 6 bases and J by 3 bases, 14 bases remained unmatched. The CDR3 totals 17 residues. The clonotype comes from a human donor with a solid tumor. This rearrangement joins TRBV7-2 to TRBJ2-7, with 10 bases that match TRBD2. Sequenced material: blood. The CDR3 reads CASSRTSGLTGGYEQYF. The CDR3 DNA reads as TGTGCCAGCAGTCGGACTAGCGGCCTCACGGGGGGCTACGAGCAGTACTTC.